Here is one T cell receptor (beta chain) with its context. Antigen specificity is unknown. V shed 5 bases and J shed 1 base, with 14 bases lying between them. CDR1 and CDR2 (germline): LNHDA, SQIVND (reference sequence). There are 15 residues in the CDR3. The entry originates in a study of T cells in localized non-small cell lung cancer. The study's findings and limits: Heterogeneity is still possible, as just one tumor region was sequenced.

Assay used: immunoSEQ multiplex PCR; TCRdb lists only in-frame clones, some missing. The repertoire includes thousands of clones, approximately 30% of them detected once, and 15% to 20% sits in the top ten. This clonotype was obtained from a female donor at least 60 years old with stage II lung adenocarcinoma. The J gene is TRBJ1-1, the V gene TRBV19, with no clear D. Sequences were derived from lung tumor tissue, sampled before any cancer treatment. The CDR3 DNA is TGTGCCAGTAGTCACGTCGGGGAACCGAACACTGAAGCTTTCTTT. Its protein is CASSHVGEPNTEAFF.